This is a list of T cell receptor beta chains from one sample in a study of T cell responses to AZD1222 COVID-19 vaccine. Profiled with immunoSEQ multiplex PCR; TCRdb holds only in-frame clones, not every one. The data hold about 190,000 clones, with approximately 92% observed a single time. The material was peripheral blood, obtained on day 0 of AZD1222 vaccination. Receptor source: an adult in good health. Both conserved end residues are part of each CDR3. D genes are given only for firm matches. A clone size is listed for some rows: how often the clone was seen (once, few, many), or a class if it is expanded.

NA	TRBV7-2	NA	TRBJ1-3	CASSERGGPGSGNTIYF	TGTGCCAGCAGCGAAAGGGGGGGTCCGGGGTCTGGAAACACCATATATTTT
once	TRBV30	NA	TRBJ1-5	CAWSVLQGHQPQHF	TGTGCCTGGAGTGTACTACAGGGACATCAGCCCCAGCATTTT
NA	TRBV3-1/TRBV3-2	NA	TRBJ2-1	CASNLLGGNEQFF	TGTGCCAGCAACCTTCTCGGCGGCAATGAGCAGTTCTTC
NA	TRBV28	NA	TRBJ1-6	CASRTTGDSSPLHF	TGTGCCAGCAGGACCACCGGGGATAGTTCACCCCTCCACTTT
once	TRBV20-1	NA	TRBJ1-2	CSATPGGGYTF	TGCAGTGCTACTCCTGGGGGCGGCTACACCTTC
NA	TRBV10-2	NA	TRBJ1-4	CASSREFNEKLFF	TGCGCCAGCTCCAGGGAGTTTAATGAAAAACTGTTTTTT
NA	TRBV18	NA	TRBJ1-4	CASSPRTGATNEKLFF	TGTGCCAGCTCACCTCGGACGGGTGCAACTAATGAAAAACTGTTTTTT
NA	TRBV11-3	TRBD2	TRBJ2-5	CASSLAGGPRETQYF	TGTGCCAGCAGCCTAGCGGGGGGGCCGAGAGAGACCCAGTACTTC
once	TRBV6-5	TRBD2	TRBJ2-7	CASSYSWRGNYEQYF	TGTGCCAGCAGTTATTCTTGGCGGGGGAACTACGAGCAGTACTTC
NA	TRBV25-1	NA	TRBJ1-1	CASSEYIRGQFMNTEAFF	TGTGCCAGCAGTGAATATATAAGAGGACAGTTCATGAACACTGAAGCTTTCTTT
NA	TRBV11-2	NA	TRBJ1-1	CASSLAPVGTEAFF	TGTGCCAGCAGCTTAGCCCCCGTCGGCACTGAAGCTTTCTTT
NA	TRBV11-1	TRBD1	TRBJ1-1	CASSLGQTEAFF	TGTGCCAGCAGCCTGGGACAGACTGAAGCTTTCTTT
NA	TRBV9	NA	TRBJ1-6	CASSVGRSYNSPLHF	TGTGCCAGCAGCGTTGGCAGGTCCTATAATTCACCCCTCCACTTT
once	TRBV5-1	NA	TRBJ1-1	CASSLAQTNTEAFF	TGCGCCAGCAGCTTGGCACAAACGAACACTGAAGCTTTCTTT
NA	TRBV5-6	TRBD1	TRBJ1-5	CASSLGQGSNQPQHF	TGTGCCAGCAGTTTGGGACAGGGCAGCAATCAGCCCCAGCATTTT
NA	TRBV5-1	NA	TRBJ2-2	CASSLVGQDSTGELFF	TGCGCCAGCAGCTTGGTTGGGCAGGATTCCACCGGGGAGCTGTTTTTT
NA	TRBV10-3	NA	TRBJ1-5	CAISDGGNNQPQHF	TGTGCCATCTCTGATGGGGGTAACAATCAGCCCCAGCATTTT
NA	TRBV29-1	NA	TRBJ2-1	CSVETPSSYNEQFF	TGCAGCGTTGAGACCCCCAGCTCCTACAATGAGCAGTTCTTC
NA	TRBV7-3	TRBD1	TRBJ1-2	CASSNDRGIGYTF	TGTGCCAGCAGTAACGACAGGGGGATCGGCTACACCTTC
NA	TRBV18	NA	TRBJ1-2	CASSPTAGTNYGYTF	TGTGCCAGCTCACCCACGGCTGGGACCAACTATGGCTACACCTTC
NA	TRBV27	NA	TRBJ2-3	CASSRPTDTQYF	TGTGCCAGCAGTCGACCCACAGATACGCAGTATTTT
NA	TRBV3-1/TRBV3-2	TRBD1	TRBJ2-7	CASSHLDRDGEQYF	TGTGCCAGCAGCCACCTCGACAGGGACGGCGAGCAGTACTTC